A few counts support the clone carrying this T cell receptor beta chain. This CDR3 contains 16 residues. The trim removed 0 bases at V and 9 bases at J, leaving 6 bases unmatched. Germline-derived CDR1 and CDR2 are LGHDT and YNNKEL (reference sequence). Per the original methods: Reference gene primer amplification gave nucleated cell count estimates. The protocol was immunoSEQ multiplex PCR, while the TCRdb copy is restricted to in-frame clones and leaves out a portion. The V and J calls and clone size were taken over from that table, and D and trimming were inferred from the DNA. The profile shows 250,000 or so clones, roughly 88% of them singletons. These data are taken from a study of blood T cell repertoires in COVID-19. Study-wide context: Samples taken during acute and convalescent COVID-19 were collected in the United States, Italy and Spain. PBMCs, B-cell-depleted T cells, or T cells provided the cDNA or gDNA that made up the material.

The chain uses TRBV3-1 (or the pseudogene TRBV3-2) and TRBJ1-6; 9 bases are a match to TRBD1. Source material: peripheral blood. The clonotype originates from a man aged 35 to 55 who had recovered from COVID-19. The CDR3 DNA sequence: TGTGCCAGCAGCCAAGATAGGGGACAGGGCACTTCACCCCTCCACTTT. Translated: CASSQDRGQGTSPLHF.